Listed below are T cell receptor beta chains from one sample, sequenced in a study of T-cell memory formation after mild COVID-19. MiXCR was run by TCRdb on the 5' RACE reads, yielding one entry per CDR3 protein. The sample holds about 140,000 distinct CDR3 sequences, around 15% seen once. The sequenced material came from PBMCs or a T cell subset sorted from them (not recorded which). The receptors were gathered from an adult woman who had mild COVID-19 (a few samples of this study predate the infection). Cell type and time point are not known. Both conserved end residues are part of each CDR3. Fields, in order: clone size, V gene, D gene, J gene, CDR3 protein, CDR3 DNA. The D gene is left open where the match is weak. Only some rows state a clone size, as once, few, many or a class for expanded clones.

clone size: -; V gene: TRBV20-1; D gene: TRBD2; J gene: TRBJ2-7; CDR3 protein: CSARRDYPSYYEQYF; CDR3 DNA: TGCAGTGCTAGGAGGGACTACCCCTCCTACTACGAGCAGTACTTC
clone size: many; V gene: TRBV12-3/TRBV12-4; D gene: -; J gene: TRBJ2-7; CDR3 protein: CASTISTEQYF; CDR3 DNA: TGTGCCAGCACCATCTCGACAGAGCAGTACTTC
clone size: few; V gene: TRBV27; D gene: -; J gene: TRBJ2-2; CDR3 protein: CASSQTRGNGELFF; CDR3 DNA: TGTGCCAGCAGCCAAACGAGAGGTAACGGGGAGCTGTTTTTT
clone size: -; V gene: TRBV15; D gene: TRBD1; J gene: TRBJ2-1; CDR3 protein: CATSYGQGEYNEQFF; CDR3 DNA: TGTGCCACCAGCTACGGACAGGGAGAGTACAATGAGCAGTTCTTC
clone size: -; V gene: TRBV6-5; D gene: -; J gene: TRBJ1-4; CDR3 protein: CASSYGGNDEKLFF; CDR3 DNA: TGTGCCAGCAGTTACGGAGGGAACGATGAAAAACTGTTTTTT
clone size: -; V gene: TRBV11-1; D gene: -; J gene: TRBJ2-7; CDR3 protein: CASSPAFTVTYEQYF; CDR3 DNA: TGTGCCAGCAGCCCAGCCTTTACAGTCACCTACGAGCAGTACTTC
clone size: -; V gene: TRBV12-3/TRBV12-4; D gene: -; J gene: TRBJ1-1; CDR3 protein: CASRSGPGGTEAFF; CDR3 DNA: TGTGCCAGCAGATCGGGTCCGGGGGGGACTGAAGCTTTCTTT
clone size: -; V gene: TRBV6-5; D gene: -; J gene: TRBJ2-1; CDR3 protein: CASSFVSTSYNEQFF; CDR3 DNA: TGTGCCAGCAGTTTCGTGTCTACCTCCTACAATGAGCAGTTCTTC
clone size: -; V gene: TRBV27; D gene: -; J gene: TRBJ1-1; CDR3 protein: CASYGQQNTEAFF; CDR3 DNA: TGTGCCAGTTACGGACAGCAGAACACTGAAGCTTTCTTT
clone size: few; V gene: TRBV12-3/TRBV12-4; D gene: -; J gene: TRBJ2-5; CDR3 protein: CASSSPGELQETQYF; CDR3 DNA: TGTGCCAGCAGTTCCCCCGGGGAATTGCAAGAGACCCAGTACTTC
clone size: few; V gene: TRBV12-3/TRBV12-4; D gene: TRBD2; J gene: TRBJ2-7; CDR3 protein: CASSLDGLAGGIREQYF; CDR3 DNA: TGTGCCAGCAGTTTGGACGGCTTAGCGGGAGGGATCCGCGAGCAGTACTTC
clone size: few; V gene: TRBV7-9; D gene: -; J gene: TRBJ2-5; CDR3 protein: CASSSISVWGGVLQETQYF; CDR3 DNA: TGTGCCAGCAGCTCAATATCGGTTTGGGGTGGAGTACTACAAGAGACCCAGTACTTC
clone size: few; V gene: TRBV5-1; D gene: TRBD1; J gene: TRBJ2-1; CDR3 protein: CASSSGQGRRGLYEQFF; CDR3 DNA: TGCGCCAGCAGCTCGGGACAGGGTCGGCGGGGGTTGTATGAGCAGTTCTTC
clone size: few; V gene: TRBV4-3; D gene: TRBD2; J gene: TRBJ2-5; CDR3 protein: CASSQRTSGRGVETQYF; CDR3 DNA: TGCGCCAGCAGCCAACGGACTAGCGGGAGAGGAGTGGAGACCCAGTACTTC
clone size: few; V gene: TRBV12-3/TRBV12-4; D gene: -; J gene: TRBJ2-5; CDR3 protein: CASSPGLVGKGHGTLEETQYF; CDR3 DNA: TGTGCCAGCAGTCCTGGACTAGTCGGGAAGGGCCATGGGACACTGGAAGAGACCCAGTACTTC
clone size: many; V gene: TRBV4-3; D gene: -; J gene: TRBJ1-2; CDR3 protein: CASSQGTGNYGYTF; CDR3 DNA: TGCGCCAGCAGCCAGGGAACAGGGAACTATGGCTACACCTTC
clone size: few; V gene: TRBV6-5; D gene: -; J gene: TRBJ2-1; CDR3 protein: CASSYQQPPGSVSDEQFF; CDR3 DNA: TGTGCCAGCAGTTATCAACAACCACCGGGCTCGGTATCTGATGAGCAGTTCTTC
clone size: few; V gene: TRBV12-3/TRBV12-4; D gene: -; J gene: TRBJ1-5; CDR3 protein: CASTLGWGNQPQHF; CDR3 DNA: TGTGCCAGCACCCTGGGGTGGGGGAATCAGCCCCAGCATTTT
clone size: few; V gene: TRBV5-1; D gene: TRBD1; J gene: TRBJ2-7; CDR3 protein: CASSLQGVGHEQYF; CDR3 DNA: TGCGCCAGCAGCTTACAGGGGGTGGGCCACGAGCAGTACTTC
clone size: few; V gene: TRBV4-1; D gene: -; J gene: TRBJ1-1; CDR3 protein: CASSHPKRGYTEAFF; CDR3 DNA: TGCGCCAGCAGCCATCCTAAGCGAGGGTACACTGAAGCTTTCTTT
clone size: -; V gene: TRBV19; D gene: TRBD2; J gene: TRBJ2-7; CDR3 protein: CASSILSGSTTYEQYF; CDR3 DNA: TGTGCCAGTAGTATACTTAGCGGGAGTACAACCTACGAGCAGTACTTC
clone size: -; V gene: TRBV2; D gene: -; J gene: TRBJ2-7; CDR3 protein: CASSEFDNGGYEQYF; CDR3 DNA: TGTGCCAGCAGTGAATTTGACAACGGTGGCTACGAGCAGTACTTC
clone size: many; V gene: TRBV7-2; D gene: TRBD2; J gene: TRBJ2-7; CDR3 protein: CASSHETSGRDYEQYF; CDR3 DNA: TGTGCCAGCAGCCACGAGACTAGCGGGAGGGATTACGAGCAGTACTTC
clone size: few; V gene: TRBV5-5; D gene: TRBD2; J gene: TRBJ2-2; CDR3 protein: CASSPLAGWNTGELFF; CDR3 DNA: TGTGCCAGCAGCCCGTTAGCGGGATGGAACACCGGGGAGCTGTTTTTT
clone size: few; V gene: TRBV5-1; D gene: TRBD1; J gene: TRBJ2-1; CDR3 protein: CASSEVGTGDPRFF; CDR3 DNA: TGCGCCAGCAGCGAAGTCGGGACAGGGGACCCCCGGTTCTTC
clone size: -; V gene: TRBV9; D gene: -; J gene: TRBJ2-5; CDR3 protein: CASSARLGGETQYF; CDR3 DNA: TGTGCCAGCAGCGCGAGACTAGGTGGAGAGACCCAGTACTTC
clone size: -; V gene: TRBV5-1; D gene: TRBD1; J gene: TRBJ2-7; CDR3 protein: CASSLGQGSEQYF; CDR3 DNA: TGCGCCAGCAGCTTGGGACAGGGCAGCGAGCAGTACTTC
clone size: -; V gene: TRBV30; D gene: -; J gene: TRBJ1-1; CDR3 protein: CAWSVGRATEAFF; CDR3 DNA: TGTGCCTGGAGTGTAGGCCGGGCCACTGAAGCTTTCTTT
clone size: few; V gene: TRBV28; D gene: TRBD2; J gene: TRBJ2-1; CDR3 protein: CASSSPSGGAYNEQFF; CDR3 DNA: TGTGCCAGCAGTTCACCCAGCGGGGGGGCTTACAATGAGCAGTTCTTC
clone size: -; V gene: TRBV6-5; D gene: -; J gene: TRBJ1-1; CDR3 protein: CASSRVARGTEAFF; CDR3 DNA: TGTGCCAGCAGCCGGGTCGCTCGGGGCACTGAAGCTTTCTTT
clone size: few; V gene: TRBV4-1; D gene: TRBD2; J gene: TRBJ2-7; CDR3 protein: CASSQEFVGLADTYEQYF; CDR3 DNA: TGCGCCAGCAGCCAAGAATTCGTCGGACTAGCGGATACCTACGAGCAGTACTTC
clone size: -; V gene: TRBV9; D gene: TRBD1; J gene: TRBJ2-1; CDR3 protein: CASSGTGGEGEQFF; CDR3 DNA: TGTGCCAGCAGCGGGACAGGGGGAGAGGGTGAGCAGTTCTTC
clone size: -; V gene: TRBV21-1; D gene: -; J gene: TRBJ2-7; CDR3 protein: CASSKVPGYWEQYF; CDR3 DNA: TGTGCCAGCAGCAAAGTCCCAGGGTACTGGGAGCAGTACTTC
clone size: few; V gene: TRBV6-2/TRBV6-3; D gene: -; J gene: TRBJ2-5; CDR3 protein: CASRDPRETQYF; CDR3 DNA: TGTGCCAGCAGAGATCCTCGGGAGACCCAGTACTTC
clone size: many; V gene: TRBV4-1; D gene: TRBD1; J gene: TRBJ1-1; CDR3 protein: CASSQGYLRDRGFLNTEAFF; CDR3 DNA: TGCGCCAGCAGCCAAGGATACCTCCGGGACAGGGGGTTTTTGAACACTGAAGCTTTCTTT
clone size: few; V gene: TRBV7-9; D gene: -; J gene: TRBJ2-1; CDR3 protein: CASTLNGAEQFF; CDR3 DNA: TGTGCCAGCACCTTAAATGGGGCAGAGCAGTTCTTC
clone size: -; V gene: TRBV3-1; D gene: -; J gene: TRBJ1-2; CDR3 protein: CASSQVRDHGYTF; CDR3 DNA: TGTGCCAGCAGCCAAGTCAGGGACCATGGCTACACCTTC
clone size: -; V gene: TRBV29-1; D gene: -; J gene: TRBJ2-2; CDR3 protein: CSVGGVTGELFF; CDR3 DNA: TGCAGCGTTGGCGGGGTAACCGGGGAGCTGTTTTTT
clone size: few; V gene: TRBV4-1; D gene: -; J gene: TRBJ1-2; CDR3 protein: CASSPAMGLNGYTF; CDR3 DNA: TGCGCCAGCAGCCCAGCCATGGGGCTTAATGGCTACACCTTC
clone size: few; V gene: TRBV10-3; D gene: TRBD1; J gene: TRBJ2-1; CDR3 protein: CAISDGAGGPYNEQFF; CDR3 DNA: TGTGCCATCAGTGATGGGGCAGGGGGCCCCTACAATGAGCAGTTCTTC
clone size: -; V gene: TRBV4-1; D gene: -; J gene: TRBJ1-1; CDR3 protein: CASSQAWDFNTEAFF; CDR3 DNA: TGCGCCAGCAGCCAAGCTTGGGATTTTAACACTGAAGCTTTCTTT